The clone carrying this T cell receptor (beta chain) was seen more than once but under ten times. Its antigen is as yet unknown. This sample stems from a study of identical twins. It was template switching that added a universal primer site, and there were unique molecular identifiers on the cDNA. TCRdb redid the calling of the 5' RACE reads with MiXCR, one entry per CDR3 protein. The sample has approximately 630,000 distinct CDR3 sequences; roughly 6.6% are singletons. Findings and caveats of the study: Models underestimated TCR alpha sharing (out-of-frame) in monozygotic twins.

This CDR3 has 16 amino acids. CDR1 and CDR2 (germline): MGHRA, YSYEKL. Trimming shortened V by 0 bases and J by 4 bases, and 13 bases separated the two germline ends. These sequences were also reported in another study, on yellow fever vaccine responses in identical twins.

The rearrangement links TRBV4-1 to TRBJ2-1; D perhaps matches TRBD1 (5 bases). Input material: PBMCs. This TCR was recovered from a woman under 30 in good health. The CDR3 spells CASSQEGLDRYNEQFF. The CDR3 bases are TGCGCCAGCAGCCAAGAGGGCCTCGACAGATACAATGAGCAGTTCTTC.